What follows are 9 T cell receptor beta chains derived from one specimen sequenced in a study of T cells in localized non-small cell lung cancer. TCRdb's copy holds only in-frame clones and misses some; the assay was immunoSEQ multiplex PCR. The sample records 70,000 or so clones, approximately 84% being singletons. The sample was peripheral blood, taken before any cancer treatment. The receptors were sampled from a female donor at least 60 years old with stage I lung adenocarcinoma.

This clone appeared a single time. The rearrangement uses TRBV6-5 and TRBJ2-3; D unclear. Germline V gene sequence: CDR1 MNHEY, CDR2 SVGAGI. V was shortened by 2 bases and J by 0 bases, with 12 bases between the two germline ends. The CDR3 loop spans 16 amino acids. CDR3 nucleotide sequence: TGTGCCAGCAGTTACGGTCCAGGTGGGAGCACAGATACGCAGTATTTT. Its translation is CASSYGPGGSTDTQYF.

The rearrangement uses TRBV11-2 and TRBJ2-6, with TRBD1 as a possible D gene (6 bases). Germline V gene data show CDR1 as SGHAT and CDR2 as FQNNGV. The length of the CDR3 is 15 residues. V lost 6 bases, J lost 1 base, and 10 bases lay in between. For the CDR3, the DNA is TGTGCCAGCAGTTCTCAGGGGTCTGGGGCCAACGTCCTGACTTTC. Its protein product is CASSSQGSGANVLTF.

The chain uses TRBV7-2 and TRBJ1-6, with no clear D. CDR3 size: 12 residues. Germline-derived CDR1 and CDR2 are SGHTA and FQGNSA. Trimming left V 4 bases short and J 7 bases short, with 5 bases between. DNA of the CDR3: TGTGCCAGCAGCTGGGTAAATTCACCCCTCCACTTT. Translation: CASSWVNSPLHF.

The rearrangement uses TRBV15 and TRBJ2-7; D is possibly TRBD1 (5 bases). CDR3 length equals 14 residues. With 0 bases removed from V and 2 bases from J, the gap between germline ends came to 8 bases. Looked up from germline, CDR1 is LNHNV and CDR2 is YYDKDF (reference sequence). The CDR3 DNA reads TGTGCCACCAGCAGAGACTCAGGGCCCTACGAGCAGTACTTC. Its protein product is CATSRDSGPYEQYF.

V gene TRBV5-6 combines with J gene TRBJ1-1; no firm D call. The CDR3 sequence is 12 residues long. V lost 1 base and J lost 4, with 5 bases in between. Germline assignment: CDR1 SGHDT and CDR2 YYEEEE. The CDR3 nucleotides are TGTGCCAGCAGCTTGAGGTTCACTGAAGCTTTCTTT. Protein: CASSLRFTEAFF.

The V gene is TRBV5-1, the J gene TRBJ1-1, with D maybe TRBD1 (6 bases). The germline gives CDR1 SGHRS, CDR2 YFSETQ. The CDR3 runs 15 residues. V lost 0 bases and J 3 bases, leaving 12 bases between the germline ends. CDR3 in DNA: TGCGCCAGCAGCTTGGCCTTCTCAGGGGACACTGAAGCTTTCTTT. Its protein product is CASSLAFSGDTEAFF.

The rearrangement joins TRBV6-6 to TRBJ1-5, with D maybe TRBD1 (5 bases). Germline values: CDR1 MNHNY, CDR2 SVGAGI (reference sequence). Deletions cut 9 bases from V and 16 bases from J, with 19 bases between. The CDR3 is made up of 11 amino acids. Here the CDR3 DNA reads TGTGCCAGTTCCTTCGAGGGGCCGCTCCATTTT. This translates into CASSFEGPLHF.

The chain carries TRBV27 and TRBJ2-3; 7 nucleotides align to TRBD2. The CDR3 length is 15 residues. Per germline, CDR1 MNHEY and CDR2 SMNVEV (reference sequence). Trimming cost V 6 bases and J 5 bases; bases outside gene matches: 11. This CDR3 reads CASRLRAGDGDTQYF. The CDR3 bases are TGTGCCAGCAGACTTAGGGCGGGGGACGGAGATACGCAGTATTTT.

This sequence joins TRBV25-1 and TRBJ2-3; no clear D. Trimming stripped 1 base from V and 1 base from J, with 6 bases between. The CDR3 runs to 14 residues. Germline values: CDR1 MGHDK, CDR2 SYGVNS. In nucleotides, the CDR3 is TGTGCCAGCAGTGAATTCCGGGGCACAGATACGCAGTATTTT. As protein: CASSEFRGTDTQYF.